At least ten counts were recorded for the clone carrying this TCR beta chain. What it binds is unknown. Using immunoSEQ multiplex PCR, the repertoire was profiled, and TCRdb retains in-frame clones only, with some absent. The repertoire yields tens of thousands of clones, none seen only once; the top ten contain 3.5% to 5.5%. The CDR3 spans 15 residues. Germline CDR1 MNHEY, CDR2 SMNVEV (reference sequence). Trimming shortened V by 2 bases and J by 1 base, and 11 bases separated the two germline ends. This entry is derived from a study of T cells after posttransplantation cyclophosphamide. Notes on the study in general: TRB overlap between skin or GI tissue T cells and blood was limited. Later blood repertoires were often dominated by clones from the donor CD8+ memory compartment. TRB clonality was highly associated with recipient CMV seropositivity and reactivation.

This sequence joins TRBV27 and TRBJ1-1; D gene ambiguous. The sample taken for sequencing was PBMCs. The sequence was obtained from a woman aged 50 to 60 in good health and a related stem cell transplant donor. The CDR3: CASSLVQVRNTEAFF. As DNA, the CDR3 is TGTGCCAGCAGTTTAGTTCAGGTCAGGAACACTGAAGCTTTCTTT.